These T cell receptor beta chains were read from a single sample in a study of T cell repertoires in cytomegalovirus infection. Each CDR3 protein gets one entry after TCRdb re-called the reads with MiXCR. The sample includes around 200,000 distinct CDR3 sequences, around 35% seen only once; the top ten take around 64%. These TCRs' antigens remain unknown. Specimen: CD8+ T cells from cultured PBMCs, collected from culture after CMV antigen stimulation. The source of these receptors is a human donor in good health (CMV status not recorded). Some clones in this sample may be carry-over from other donors' samples. The conserved cysteine and the conserved F or W are not part of the CDR3 here.

j_call v_call cdr3_aa
TRBJ2-5 TRBV20-1 SGHKTSGRGSQY
TRBJ2-1 TRBV20-1 SAGGLAGLFSYNEQF
TRBJ1-6 TRBV9 ASSVAQGWNSPLH
TRBJ2-3 TRBV6-5 ASIPSGGRGPYTDTQY
TRBJ1-1 TRBV12-3/TRBV12-4 ASSSWLGRMNTEAF
TRBJ1-6 TRBV7-2 ASSLKLNNSPLH
TRBJ1-6 TRBV27 ASSLSRGAYNSPLH
TRBJ1-2 TRBV24-1 ATSDLKDQGISGYT
TRBJ1-2 TRBV5-1 ASSPTTVDNYGYT
TRBJ2-5 TRBV18 ASSPDRDRGQETQY
TRBJ2-1 TRBV6-4 ASSKEASAPYNEQF
TRBJ2-5 TRBV12-3/TRBV12-4 ASRGRTSGDKETQY
TRBJ1-6 TRBV20-1 SARVKPYSAVYNSPLH
TRBJ2-1 TRBV4-1 ASSQEGDGTYNEQF
TRBJ2-3 TRBV5-5 ASSTDTYTDTQY
TRBJ1-4 TRBV19 ASRGDQRLLNEKLF
TRBJ1-3 TRBV27 ASSLSPTGYTIY
TRBJ1-6 TRBV7-6 ASSSLDSPLH